This passage covers 4 T cell receptor beta chains from one sample sequenced in a study of shared clonotypes between healthy human individuals. Using immunoSEQ multiplex PCR, the repertoire was profiled, and TCRdb retains in-frame clones only, with some absent. The sample consists of millions of clones, 85% to 95% of them appearing once. The sequenced sample was naive CD4+ T cells from PBMCs. The subset denotes: CD45RA+ positively selected. Source of these receptors: a man between 18 and 29 years old in good health. Some clones in this sample may be carry-over from other donors' samples.

The rearrangement links TRBV7-7 to TRBJ2-1, with TRBD2 identical over 7 bases. The CDR3 is 14 residues long. CDR1 is SSHAT, CDR2 FNYEAQ, per germline (reference sequence). V lost 6 bases and J lost 5; bases outside the gene matches: 7. The CDR3 DNA is TGTGCCAGCAGTACAGGACTAGGGGACAATGAGCAGTTCTTC. Protein: CASSTGLGDNEQFF.

The chain employs TRBV4-1 and TRBJ2-1; D might be TRBD1 (6 bases). Trimming pared 2 bases from V and 10 bases from J, leaving 18 bases between. The CDR3 loop spans 15 amino acids. Germline values: CDR1 MGHRA, CDR2 YSYEKL. In nucleotides, the CDR3 is TGCGCCAGCAGCCAACCCACTAGGGATACAGGGGAGCAGTTCTTC. This encodes CASSQPTRDTGEQFF.

The chain recombines TRBV2 with TRBJ2-4, with D uncertain. Germline V gene sequence: CDR1 SNHLY, CDR2 FYNNEI. With 1 base removed from V and 8 bases from J, the gap between germline ends came to 3 bases. The length of the CDR3 is 11 residues. CDR3 in amino acids: CASSEEDIQYF. The CDR3 region has the DNA TGTGCCAGCAGTGAAGAGGACATTCAGTACTTC.

Concerning this clone itself: Within the sample, other DNA sequences also encode this same CDR3. This chain uses TRBV5-1 with TRBJ2-5; D is perhaps TRBD1 or TRBD2 (6 bases each). Trimming removed 4 bases at V and 3 bases at J, with 13 bases between. CDR3 length: 14 amino acids. The germline CDR1 and CDR2 sequences are SGHRS and YFSETQ. The CDR3 here is CASSHPGGEETQYF. The CDR3 DNA reads as TGCGCCAGCAGCCATCCCGGGGGCGAAGAGACCCAGTACTTC. Full variable domain (remainder filled in from reference TRBV5-1 and TRBJ2-5): KAGVTQTPRYLIKTRGQQVTLSCSPISGHRSVSWYQQTPGQGLQFLFEYFSETQRNKGNFPGRFSGRQFSNSRSEMNVSTLELGDSALYLCASSHPGGEETQYFGPGTRLLVL.